A single sample gave rise to the 30 T cell receptor beta chains below, sequenced in a study of blood T cell repertoires in COVID-19. The table came from immunoSEQ multiplex PCR; TCRdb's copy has only in-frame clones and leaves some out. This sample has under 350,000 clones, with over 75% found just once. The source material was peripheral blood. The origin of the receptors is a woman aged 65 to 85 with acute or convalescent COVID-19.

The table lists this clone with a count of one. V is TRBV4-2 and J is TRBJ2-2; D is ambiguous. Trimming stripped 0 bases from V and 5 bases from J, with 4 bases between. Per the germline V gene, CDR1 is LGHNA and CDR2 is YNFKEQ. The CDR3 loop spans 13 amino acids. As DNA, the CDR3 is TGTGCCAGCAGCCAAGATCTAACCGGGGAGCTGTTTTTT. Residues: CASSQDLTGELFF.

As DNA, the CDR3 is TGTGCCAGTAGTGGCCCGAGCGGGACAGGGACTGGCTACACCTTC. Translating it yields CASSGPSGTGTGYTF. The rearrangement links TRBV19 to TRBJ1-2; 9 nucleotides align to TRBD1. CDR1 and CDR2 (germline): LNHDA, SQIVND (reference sequence). J gave up 7 bases and V 5 bases, and 11 bases lay outside the gene matches. The CDR3 sequence is 15 residues long.

The chain joins TRBV3-1 (or the pseudogene TRBV3-2) to TRBJ2-1; a weak D match, TRBD2 (5 bases). V gave up 5 bases and J gave up 5 bases, with 7 bases separating them. This CDR3 region has 12 residues. Germline V gene sequence: CDR1 LGHDT, CDR2 YNNKEL (reference sequence). The DNA for the CDR3 is TGTGCCAGCAGCGGACTGCACAATGAGCAGTTCTTC. Translation: CASSGLHNEQFF.

This clone was recorded a few times. J is TRBJ2-5 and V is TRBV10-3, with TRBD2 as a possible D gene (5 bases). The CDR3 consists of 13 residues. Trimming stripped 3 bases from V and 5 bases from J, with 10 bases between. From germline, CDR1 is ENHRY and CDR2 SYGVKD. CDR3 region: CAISEEGPETQYF. The CDR3 DNA reads as TGTGCCATCAGTGAAGAGGGCCCGGAGACCCAGTACTTC.

The chain has TRBV3-1 (or the pseudogene TRBV3-2) and TRBJ2-1; a weak D match, TRBD2 (6 bases). Germline V gene sequence: CDR1 LGHDT, CDR2 YNNKEL (reference sequence). The CDR3 extends over 16 amino acids. Trimming took off 1 base at V and 5 bases at J, with 15 bases between the two ends. The CDR3 loop is CASSQGPGTGDNEQFF. CDR3 sequence (DNA): TGTGCCAGCAGCCAAGGTCCGGGAACGGGAGACAATGAGCAGTTCTTC.

This clone turned up a few times. This chain joins TRBV18 and TRBJ1-4, with D tentatively TRBD1 (5 bases). The CDR3 has 15 amino acids. Trimming cost V 3 bases and J 6 bases, with 14 bases left between them. Germline CDR1 KGHSH, CDR2 LQKENI. CDR3 bases: TGTGCCAGCTCACCCCTAGGACAACCTGATGAAAAACTGTTTTTT. Protein product: CASSPLGQPDEKLFF.

The DNA of the CDR3 is TGTGCTAGTGGTTTGGCCCTACCCCCCCGTTCACCCCTCCACTTT. Its protein product is CASGLALPPRSPLHF. J is TRBJ1-6 and V is TRBV12-5; no definite D call. The germline gives CDR1 LGHNT, CDR2 FRNRAP. This CDR3 is built from 15 residues. Trimming pared 1 base from V and 9 bases from J, leaving 13 bases between.

The chain couples TRBV24-1 to TRBJ2-2; D is unresolved. With 5 bases removed from V and 5 bases from J, the gap between germline ends came to 8 bases. From germline, CDR1 is KGHDR and CDR2 SFDVKD. CDR3 size: 13 residues. The CDR3 DNA is TGTGCCACCAGTGCCTTGGAGACCGGGGAGCTGTTTTTT. Its translation: CATSALETGELFF.

The chain couples TRBV18 to TRBJ2-5, with a tentative D call TRBD1 (5 bases). CDR3 length: 13 amino acids. Trimming removed 5 bases at V and 7 bases at J, with 14 bases between. Germline V gene lookup returns CDR1 KGHSH and CDR2 LQKENI. Here the CDR3 reads CASSGTGRATQYF. CDR3 sequence (DNA): TGTGCCAGCTCAGGAACAGGTAGAGCGACCCAGTACTTC.

The genes are TRBV7-2 and TRBJ1-5; 7 bases are a match to TRBD1. V dropped 5 bases and J dropped 3; count of bases not matched to a gene: 1. Looked up from germline, CDR1 is SGHTA and CDR2 is FQGNSA. The CDR3 runs to 13 residues. DNA for the CDR3: TGTGCCAGCAGCGACAGGGCCAATCAGCCCCAGCATTTT. This gives the protein CASSDRANQPQHF.

The gene calls are TRBV14 and TRBJ1-2, with TRBD1 matching over 8 bases. Trimming cost V 6 bases and J 0 bases; bases outside gene matches: 3. Germline CDR1 SGHDN, CDR2 FVKESK. The length of the CDR3 is 14 residues. The CDR3 spells CASSRDRSNYGYTF. The CDR3 coding sequence is TGTGCCAGCAGTCGGGACAGGTCTAACTATGGCTACACCTTC. Filled out from reference TRBV14 and TRBJ1-2, the complete variable domain reads EAGVTQFPSHSVIEKGQTVTLRCDPISGHDNLYWYRRVMGKEIKFLLHFVKESKQDESGMPNNRFLAERTGGTYSTLKVQPAELEDSGVYFCASSRDRSNYGYTFGSGTRLTVV.

This chain uses TRBV2 with TRBJ1-6; no definite D call. V was cut by 8 bases and J by 6 bases, with 11 bases left in between. The CDR3 sequence is 13 residues long. Germline CDR1 and CDR2: SNHLY and FYNNEI. CDR3 DNA: TGTGCCAGCGAGCGGACCCCTAATTCACCCCTCCACTTT. Translating it yields CASERTPNSPLHF.

This chain connects TRBV30 to TRBJ1-2; D is ambiguous. Looked up from germline, CDR1 is GTSNPN and CDR2 is SVGIG (reference sequence). Trimming removed 3 bases at V and 10 bases at J, with 15 bases between. The CDR3 runs to 12 residues. CDR3 nucleotide sequence: TGTGCCTGGAGGCTATCAAACGGGGACTACACCTTC. Protein: CAWRLSNGDYTF.

The chain employs TRBV7-8 and TRBJ2-3; perhaps TRBD2 as D (7 bases). This CDR3 comprises 14 residues. With 3 bases removed from V and 4 bases from J, the gap between germline ends came to 11 bases. The germline V gene encodes CDR1 SGHVS and CDR2 FQNEAQ. CDR3 DNA sequence: TGTGCCAGCAGCTTCGCGGGGGCCTCAGATACGCAGTATTTT. Translated, it gives CASSFAGASDTQYF.

V usage is TRBV21-1 and J usage is TRBJ1-2; TRBD1, the table's D call, was not compared with the DNA. TRBV21-1 is an annotated pseudogene. The CDR3 extends over 14 amino acids. This CDR3 is CASSNGTANYGYTF. The CDR3 DNA is TGTGCCAGCAGCAACGGCACAGCTAACTATGGCTACACCTTC.

The CDR3 nucleotides are TGTGCCAGCAGCTTTTGGGGACAGGGCGGCTACACCTTC. Its translation is CASSFWGQGGYTF. The rearrangement links TRBV7-2 to TRBJ1-2; 9 bases match TRBD1. V gave up 3 bases and J gave up 8 bases; unmatched junction bases: 4. The CDR3 spans 13 residues. Germline assignment: CDR1 SGHTA and CDR2 FQGNSA.

This sequence joins TRBV5-1 and TRBJ2-2, with TRBD2 matching over 8 bases. From germline, CDR1 is SGHRS and CDR2 YFSETQ. The CDR3 has 15 residues. The ends lost 2 bases at V and 4 bases at J; junction bases unmatched: 4. CDR3: CASSFWSGGTGELFF. As DNA, the CDR3 is TGCGCCAGCAGCTTTTGGAGCGGGGGCACCGGGGAGCTGTTTTTT.

V is TRBV30 and J is TRBJ2-1; 8 bases agree with TRBD2. The V gene end was trimmed by 0 bases and the J gene end by 14 bases; junction bases not matched to a gene: 9. There are 13 residues in the CDR3. Germline loops: CDR1 GTSNPN, CDR2 SVGIG (reference sequence). CDR3 sequence (DNA): TGTGCCTGGAGTGTCCTGCCGGGGACTAGGAAGTTCTTC. Translating it yields CAWSVLPGTRKFF.

This chain links TRBV12-3 or TRBV12-4 with TRBJ1-2; TRBD1 is a possible D gene (5 bases). This CDR3 is 12 amino acids long. Trimming took off 10 bases at V and 2 bases at J, with 11 bases between the two ends. CDR3 protein: CATGGANYGYTF. The CDR3 nucleotides read TGTGCCACCGGAGGGGCCAACTATGGCTACACCTTC.

This clone has more than one count but fewer than ten. This sequence joins TRBV11-1 and TRBJ2-5; a possible D gene is TRBD1 (5 bases). Trimming stripped 1 base from V and 2 bases from J, with 11 bases between. The CDR3 contains 15 residues. CDR1 and CDR2 (germline): SGHAT, FQDESV (reference sequence). CDR3 amino acids: CASSLGRENQETQYF. The DNA of the CDR3 is TGTGCCAGCAGCTTAGGCAGGGAAAATCAAGAGACCCAGTACTTC.

This chain's CDR3 is CASSFRGPKPYGYTF. DNA for the CDR3: TGTGCCAGCAGCTTCAGGGGGCCCAAGCCTTATGGCTACACCTTC. V is TRBV7-2 and J is TRBJ1-2; 8 bases align to TRBD1. The ends lost 3 bases at V and 5 bases at J; junction bases unmatched: 8. The CDR3 runs to 15 residues. Germline CDR1 and CDR2: SGHTA and FQGNSA.

The chain uses TRBV6-1 and TRBJ1-6; no clear D gene. Germline V CDR1 and CDR2: MNHNS, SASEGT. V lost 1 base and J 7 bases, leaving 8 bases between the germline ends. The CDR3 runs 14 residues. CDR3 sequence: CASSEGGVNSPLHF. CDR3 nucleotide sequence: TGTGCCAGCAGTGAAGGGGGAGTCAATTCACCCCTCCACTTT.

This clone turned up a few times. The rearrangement joins TRBV2 to TRBJ1-6, with TRBD1 as a possible D gene (5 bases). Germline loops: CDR1 SNHLY, CDR2 FYNNEI. The V gene lost 8 bases and the J gene lost 7 bases, with 15 bases spanning the gap. This CDR3 spans 14 amino acids. For the CDR3, the DNA is TGTGCCAGCGTGCTTCAGGGTCGGAATTCACCCCTCCACTTT. Its protein product is CASVLQGRNSPLHF.

V usage is TRBV7-9 and J usage is TRBJ1-1; weak D call: TRBD1 (6 bases). Trimming shortened V by 5 bases and J by 1 base, and 11 bases separated the two germline ends. CDR1 and CDR2 from the germline V gene are SEHNR and FQNEAQ (reference sequence). The CDR3 length is 14 residues. The CDR3: CASSPDSSNTEAFF. CDR3 DNA: TGTGCCAGCAGCCCGGACAGCTCGAACACTGAAGCTTTCTTT.

The chain recombines TRBV11-2 with TRBJ2-1; D call uncertain. Trimming shortened V by 5 bases and J by 0 bases, and 11 bases separated the two germline ends. This CDR3 has 15 residues. In germline, CDR1 is SGHAT, CDR2 FQNNGV. The CDR3 coding sequence is TGTGCCAGCAGCCCTCTAAGTGGCTCCTACAATGAGCAGTTCTTC. Its translation is CASSPLSGSYNEQFF.

A single count supports this clone. V and J are TRBV10-1 and TRBJ2-3; 10 bases line up with TRBD1. This CDR3 is built from 15 residues. Trimming removed 8 bases from V and 3 bases from J; junction bases left unmatched: 8. Germline lookup yields CDR1 WNHNN and CDR2 SYGVQD (reference sequence). The CDR3 loop reads CASAAGTGVTDTQYF. The CDR3 coding sequence is TGCGCCAGCGCTGCGGGGACAGGGGTAACAGATACGCAGTATTTT.

The chain links TRBV3-1 (or the pseudogene TRBV3-2) to TRBJ2-1; 11 bases fit TRBD2. This CDR3 has 16 amino acids. Germline V lookup: CDR1 LGHDT, CDR2 YNNKEL (reference sequence). J was trimmed by 6 bases and V by 5 bases; bases with no gene match: 9. The CDR3 DNA follows: TGTGCCAGCAGCTACGTAGCGGGGGGGCTCTCCAATGAGCAGTTCTTC. Translating gives CASSYVAGGLSNEQFF.

This chain uses TRBV9 with TRBJ1-5; D ambiguous. CDR1 and CDR2 (germline): SGDLS, YYNGEE. The CDR3 runs 16 residues. V gave up 1 base and J gave up 5 bases, with 16 bases separating them. CDR3 in DNA: TGTGCCAGCAGCGTATTACCCCGGGAGGGCTATCAGCCCCAGCATTTT. Translation: CASSVLPREGYQPQHF. The full variable domain, its missing parts supplied by reference TRBV9 and TRBJ1-5, is DSGVTQTPKHLITATGQRVTLRCSPRSGDLSVYWYQQSLDQGLQFLIQYYNGEERAKGNILERFSAQQFPDLHSELNLSSLELGDSALYFCASSVLPREGYQPQHFGDGTRLSIL.

This rearrangement joins TRBV18 to TRBJ1-3; no firm D call. The germline V and J ends were trimmed by 6 bases and 2 bases, with 14 bases remaining between them. The CDR3 contains 15 residues. Germline V CDR1 and CDR2: KGHSH, LQKENI. CDR3 bases: TGTGCCAGCTCGCAGAGGACGGAGGCTGGAAACACCATATATTTT. Residues: CASSQRTEAGNTIYF.

The chain employs TRBV5-1 and TRBJ1-2, with D perhaps matching TRBD1 (5 bases). V dropped 0 bases and J dropped 8 bases, with 17 bases sitting between them. The CDR3 length is 15 residues. The germline V gene encodes CDR1 SGHRS and CDR2 YFSETQ. Written as DNA, the CDR3 is TGCGCCAGCAGCTTGGGACGTGGCGGGACCGGGGGCTACACCTTC. This sequence encodes CASSLGRGGTGGYTF.